Below are 32 T cell receptor beta chains sequenced from a single sample in a study of CD8+CD57+ T cells in acquired aplastic anemia. Patients chosen for sequencing had CD8+CD57+ cells that had expanded, as shown by flow cytometry. Researchers used genomic DNA as the template to profile TCR beta VDJ and CDR3. Each CDR3 protein gets one entry after TCRdb re-called the reads with MiXCR. This table holds roughly 290,000 distinct CDR3 sequences, about three fifths found once. Material: sorted CD4+, CD8+, or CD8+CD57+ T cells (not recorded which) from PBMCs. The receptors were sampled from a human donor with aplastic anemia.

The rearrangement links TRBV29-1 to TRBJ2-3; weak D call: TRBD1 (8 bases). The V end was cut by 6 bases, the J end by 0 bases, with 19 bases between. This CDR3 is built from 16 residues. Per the germline V gene, CDR1 is SQVTM and CDR2 is ANQGSEA. This chain's CDR3 is CSVSGTGPPSTDTQYF. CDR3 bases: TGCAGCGTAAGCGGGACAGGCCCTCCTAGCACAGATACGCAGTATTTT.

This clonotype showed up many times. V usage is TRBV5-1 and J usage is TRBJ2-5; 9 positions match TRBD2. The CDR3 spans 15 residues. Germline trimming cut 2 bases from V and 1 base from J; bases unmatched to any gene: 3. CDR1 SGHRS and CDR2 YFSETQ come from the germline V gene. Written as DNA, the CDR3 is TGCGCCAGCAGCTTTAGCGGGGGCCCCCAAGAGACCCAGTACTTC. It encodes CASSFSGGPQETQYF.

The sample holds many counts of this clonotype. The chain joins TRBV6-1 to TRBJ2-7; D is possibly TRBD1 (6 bases). Trimming shortened V by 7 bases and J by 2 bases, and 15 bases separated the two germline ends. The CDR3 spans 14 residues. Germline V CDR1 and CDR2: MNHNS, SASEGT. The CDR3 sequence: CASTQDSTTYEQYF. DNA of the CDR3: TGTGCCAGCACCCAGGACAGCACTACCTACGAGCAGTACTTC.

With regard to this clonotype: A much larger clone is a single base away; this may be a read error. CDR3 sequence (DNA): TGTGCCAGCTCACCCCGGGGGAAAGAGACCCAGTACTTC. This codes for CASSPRGKETQYF. The chain employs TRBV18 and TRBJ2-5; D may be TRBD2 (6 bases). The V and J ends lost 3 bases and 3 bases respectively, with 8 bases between them. This CDR3 spans 13 amino acids. Germline CDR1 reads KGHSH; CDR2 reads LQKENI.

This CDR3 reads CASSYSIVCYMNTEAFF. CDR3 DNA: TGTGCCAGCAGTTACTCAATTGTATGTTACATGAACACTGAAGCTTTCTTT. This sequence joins TRBV6-5 and TRBJ1-1; D is unclear. The V end was cut by 0 bases, the J end by 0 bases, with 14 bases between. Looked up from germline, CDR1 is MNHEY and CDR2 is SVGAGI. This CDR3 is built from 17 residues.

This clonotype was seen a few times. The chain recombines TRBV2 with TRBJ1-1, with D perhaps TRBD1 (6 bases). The germline gives CDR1 SNHLY, CDR2 FYNNEI. Trimming took off 7 bases at V and 3 bases at J, with 12 bases between the two ends. The CDR3 sequence is 13 residues long. The CDR3 region has the DNA TGTGCCAGCATCAGGGGCGTGGACACTGAAGCTTTCTTT. This sequence encodes CASIRGVDTEAFF. Filled out from reference TRBV2 and TRBJ1-1, the complete variable domain reads EPEVTQTPSHQVTQMGQEVILRCVPISNHLYFYWYRQILGQKVEFLVSFYNNEISEKSEIFDDQFSVERPDGSNFTLKIRSTKLEDSAMYFCASIRGVDTEAFFGQGTRLTVV.

Worth noting for this clonotype: One end of the junction does not line up with germline, which may come from a read error. The chain couples TRBV20-1 to TRBJ2-5; 10 bases line up with TRBD2. The germline gives CDR1 DFQATT, CDR2 SNEGSKA (reference sequence). CDR3 length: 15 residues. The CDR3 protein is CSAVSSGGNQETQCF. Written as DNA, the CDR3 is TGCAGTGCGGTGTCTAGCGGGGGAAACCAAGAGACCCAGTGCTTC.

On this clonotype itself: A read error may produce the germline difference seen at one junction end. The chain couples TRBV10-3 to TRBJ1-6, with D possibly TRBD1 on 6 matching bases. The germline V gene has CDR1 ENHRY and CDR2 SYGVKD. The CDR3 has 15 amino acids. CDR3 nucleotides: TGTGCCAGCAGCGATTTCGGCTCCATGACCCGGGGGGCCTCTTTT. Residues: CASSDFGSMTRGASF.

This clonotype was observed at least ten times. V gene TRBV7-8 combines with J gene TRBJ2-5; no definite D call. With 1 base removed from V and 2 bases from J, the gap between germline ends came to 8 bases. The length of the CDR3 is 14 residues. Germline CDR1 is SGHVS and CDR2 is FQNEAQ. This CDR3 is CASSLVAAQETQYF. The DNA for the CDR3 is TGTGCCAGCAGCTTAGTGGCAGCACAAGAGACCCAGTACTTC.

This clonotype was seen only once. V usage is TRBV2 and J usage is TRBJ2-7; D tentatively reads TRBD1 or TRBD2 (5 bases each). This CDR3 is built from 17 residues. The germline gives CDR1 SNHLY, CDR2 FYNNEI. V lost 4 bases and J lost 4, with 23 bases in between. DNA of the CDR3: TGTGCCAGCAGTGCTAGAGATGCACGACGTGGGGGATACGAGCAGTACTTC. Its translation: CASSARDARRGGYEQYF. The full variable domain, its missing parts supplied by reference TRBV2 and TRBJ2-7, is EPEVTQTPSHQVTQMGQEVILRCVPISNHLYFYWYRQILGQKVEFLVSFYNNEISEKSEIFDDQFSVERPDGSNFTLKIRSTKLEDSAMYFCASSARDARRGGYEQYFGPGTRLTVT.

The CDR3 sequence is CASSWDRGGEQYF. In nucleotides, the CDR3 is TGTGCCAGCAGTTGGGACAGGGGGGGCGAGCAGTACTTC. This chain joins TRBV6-6 and TRBJ2-7; 11 bases fit TRBD1. V lost 4 bases, J lost 6 bases, and 2 bases stayed unmatched. From germline, CDR1 is MNHNY and CDR2 SVGAGI (reference sequence). The CDR3 has 13 residues.

The chain links TRBV7-2 to TRBJ2-7; 7 positions agree with TRBD1. Germline lookup yields CDR1 SGHTA and CDR2 FQGNSA. V lost 1 base, J lost 1 base, and 4 bases stayed unmatched. The CDR3 totals 15 residues. For the CDR3, the DNA is TGTGCCAGCAGCTTAGTACAGGGGCAGTCCTACGAGCAGTACTTC. Translating it yields CASSLVQGQSYEQYF.

The V gene is TRBV5-8, the J gene TRBJ2-7, with a weak D call TRBD1 (5 bases). The CDR3 is 15 amino acids. Trimming took 0 bases from V and 8 from J, leaving 18 bases between them. Per germline, CDR1 SGHTS and CDR2 YDEGEE. CDR3 loop: CASSLVGQGMYKQYF. The CDR3 DNA reads as TGTGCCAGCAGCTTGGTAGGGCAGGGAATGTACAAGCAGTACTTC.

There are many counts of this clonotype. The genes are TRBV10-3 and TRBJ1-1; 9 positions match TRBD1. In germline, CDR1 is ENHRY, CDR2 SYGVKD. V was clipped by 0 bases and J by 5 bases; unmatched bases: 4. The CDR3 loop spans 15 amino acids. CDR3 protein: CAISESGQGLTEAFF. In DNA form, the CDR3 reads TGTGCCATCAGTGAGTCGGGACAGGGATTAACTGAAGCTTTCTTT.

The chain carries TRBV20-1 and TRBJ2-3; TRBD2 is a possible D gene (6 bases). CDR1 is DFQATT and CDR2 is SNEGSKA in the germline V gene (reference sequence). The V gene lost 3 bases and the J gene lost 2 bases, with 12 bases spanning the gap. The CDR3 consists of 14 residues. CDR3 loop: CSASTSLNTDTQYF. CDR3 DNA: TGCAGTGCTAGTACTAGCCTAAACACAGATACGCAGTATTTT.

This clonotype occurred many times. The chain has TRBV5-6 and TRBJ2-3; 9 bases are shared with TRBD2. V shed 1 base and J 7 bases; nucleotides not matched to a gene: 7. The germline gives CDR1 SGHDT, CDR2 YYEEEE. CDR3 length: 15 residues. The CDR3 DNA follows: TGTGCCAGCAGCTTGAACGGACTAGCGACCTATACGCAGTATTTT. As protein: CASSLNGLATYTQYF. The complete variable domain, with remaining parts taken from reference TRBV5-6 and TRBJ2-3, reads DAGVTQSPTHLIKTRGQQVTLRCSPKSGHDTVSWYQQALGQGPQFIFQYYEEEERQRGNFPDRFSGHQFPNYSSELNVNALLLGDSALYLCASSLNGLATYTQYFGPGTRLTVL.

This clonotype was detected ten times or more. The chain is built from TRBV3-1 and TRBJ1-2; D remains unclear. Germline V lookup: CDR1 LGHDT, CDR2 YNNKEL (reference sequence). The CDR3 runs to 12 residues. V was pared by 3 bases and J by 8 bases, with 10 bases between. In DNA, the CDR3 is TGTGCCAGCAGCCACCGAACCAGGGGCTACACCTTC. It yields the protein CASSHRTRGYTF.

The chain couples TRBV7-9 to TRBJ1-1, with 9 bases aligning to TRBD1. This CDR3 has 15 residues. The germline gives CDR1 SEHNR, CDR2 FQNEAQ (reference sequence). V was pared by 6 bases and J by 5 bases, with 10 bases of the junction left unmatched. The CDR3 coding sequence is TGTGCCAGCAGTTACGATCGACAGGGGGGGACTGAAGCTTTCTTT. This translates into CASSYDRQGGTEAFF.

To note about this clonotype: This sequence may be a read error, since a much larger clone differs from it by one base. The V gene is TRBV11-1, the J gene TRBJ1-1, with D uncertain. Per the germline V gene, CDR1 is SGHAT and CDR2 is FQDESV (reference sequence). The CDR3 has 13 residues. V gave up 0 bases and J gave up 4 bases, with 6 bases separating them. The CDR3, as DNA: TGTGCCAGCAGCTTAGCGAAGAGCACTGAAGCTTTCTTT. It codes for CASSLAKSTEAFF.

With regard to this clonotype: Its ends do not fully match the called genes, so a read error is possible. The chain couples TRBV5-1 to TRBJ1-1, with a possible D match to TRBD1 (6 bases). Germline CDR1 reads SGHRS; CDR2 reads YFSETQ. The CDR3 contains 16 residues. The CDR3 sequence is CASSKDRVTRDTEASF. CDR3 in DNA: TGCGCCAGCAGCAAGGACAGAGTCACGAGGGACACTGAAGCTTCCTTT.

This clonotype was counted many times. The gene calls are TRBV3-1 and TRBJ2-3; D gene ambiguous. This CDR3 is 12 amino acids long. The ends were cut back, 1 base at V and 5 bases at J, with 4 bases in the middle. Germline V gives CDR1 LGHDT, CDR2 YNNKEL (reference sequence). The CDR3 coding sequence is TGTGCCAGCAGCCAAGGAATAGATACGCAGTATTTT. Translation gives CASSQGIDTQYF.

There are a few counts of this clonotype. J is TRBJ2-7 and V is TRBV6-6; 9 bases map to TRBD1. The V gene's germline CDR1 is MNHNY and CDR2 SVGAGI (reference sequence). The CDR3 has 14 amino acids. V shed 6 bases, J shed 5 bases, and the junction held 8 bases outside the gene matches. The CDR3 loop reads CASRLGQGSHEQYF. Here the CDR3 DNA reads TGTGCCAGCAGGCTTGGACAGGGGTCCCACGAGCAGTACTTC.

A word on this clonotype: The junction does not match germline at one end; this may be a read error. This chain links TRBV7-9 with TRBJ2-5; D is ambiguous. Germline V gene data show CDR1 as SEHNR and CDR2 as FQNEAQ (reference sequence). CDR3 length: 12 amino acids. The CDR3 DNA follows: TGTGCCAGCAGCTCGTACCAAGGGACCCAGTACTTC. Protein sequence: CASSSYQGTQYF.

This chain links TRBV15 with TRBJ1-1; D uncertain. Germline assignment: CDR1 LNHNV and CDR2 YYDKDF (reference sequence). CDR3 size: 14 residues. Trimming left V 1 base short and J 5 bases short, with 11 bases between. CDR3 in amino acids: CATSRVRGGTEAFF. The CDR3, as DNA: TGTGCCACCAGCAGAGTACGGGGAGGAACTGAAGCTTTCTTT. The full variable domain, rest sourced from reference TRBV15 and TRBJ1-1, is DAMVIQNPRYQVTQFGKPVTLSCSQTLNHNVMYWYQQKSSQAPKLLFHYYDKDFNNEADTPDNFQSRRPNTSFCFLDIRSPGLGDTAMYLCATSRVRGGTEAFFGQGTRLTVV.

The chain joins TRBV7-2 to TRBJ1-2; 8 bases are shared with TRBD1. Trimming at V came to 0 bases and at J to 8 bases, leaving 11 bases not matched to a gene. The germline V gene encodes CDR1 SGHTA and CDR2 FQGNSA. The CDR3 covers 16 residues. The CDR3 region has the DNA TGTGCCAGCAGCTTAGCCCAAGGACAGGGTTTTATGGGCTACACCTTC. As protein: CASSLAQGQGFMGYTF.

The V gene is TRBV7-9, the J gene TRBJ2-1, with D unresolved. The germline V gene encodes CDR1 SEHNR and CDR2 FQNEAQ (reference sequence). The V and J ends lost 4 bases and 5 bases respectively, with 6 bases between them. CDR3 length equals 12 residues. CDR3 sequence reads: CASSSSDNEQFF. CDR3 sequence (DNA): TGTGCCAGCAGCTCCTCGGACAATGAGCAGTTCTTC. The full variable domain, with the rest looked up from reference TRBV7-9 and TRBJ2-1, is DTGVSQNPRHKITKRGQNVTFRCDPISEHNRLYWYRQTLGQGPEFLTYFQNEAQLEKSRLLSDRFSAERPKGSFSTLEIQRTEQGDSAMYLCASSSSDNEQFFGPGTRLTVL.

In regard to this clonotype: A read error is likely, as this CDR3 ends without the conserved phenylalanine or tryptophan. The chain recombines TRBV9 with TRBJ2-5; D possibly corresponds to TRBD1 (6 bases). The CDR3 totals 15 residues. Germline values: CDR1 SGDLS, CDR2 YYNGEE. V shed 2 bases and J shed 0 bases, with 11 bases lying between them. As DNA, the CDR3 is TGTGCCAGCAGCGTTAGACAGGCCCACCAAGAGACCCAGTACCTC. Encoded protein: CASSVRQAHQETQYL.

As regards this clonotype: One base away lies a much larger clone, so this may be a sequencing read error. The rearrangement joins TRBV5-4 to TRBJ1-5; no definite D call. CDR1 SGHNT and CDR2 YYREEE come from the germline V gene (reference sequence). The CDR3 has 14 residues. CDR3 amino acids: CACSLVGENQPQHF. CDR3 bases: TGTGCCTGCAGCTTGGTAGGAGAAAATCAGCCCCAGCATTTT.

The chain has TRBV29-1 and TRBJ1-1, with a possible D match to TRBD1 (5 bases). The germline gives CDR1 SQVTM, CDR2 ANQGSEA. The CDR3 has 11 residues. The germline V and J ends were trimmed by 6 bases and 4 bases, with 9 bases remaining between them. CDR3 in amino acids: CSVGQGTEAFF. For the CDR3, the DNA is TGCAGCGTGGGGCAAGGCACTGAAGCTTTCTTT.

As for this clonotype: It may be a read error: a sequence one base away is much more abundant. V and J are TRBV5-1 and TRBJ2-1; 10 bases are shared with TRBD1. V was pared by 4 bases and J by 12 bases, with 19 bases of the junction left unmatched. The CDR3 contains 17 residues. Germline V gene sequence: CDR1 SGHRS, CDR2 YFSETQ. As DNA, the CDR3 is TGCGCCAGCAGCCCCGACCCGCCCGGGACAGGGGACTTTTTGCAGTTCTTC. Its translation is CASSPDPPGTGDFLQFF. Based on the CDR3 plus reference TRBV5-1 and TRBJ2-1, the full variable domain is KAGVTQTPRYLIKTRGQQVTLSCSPISGHRSVSWYQQTPGQGLQFLFEYFSETQRNKGNFPGRFSGRQFSNSRSEMNVSTLELGDSALYLCASSPDPPGTGDFLQFFGPGTRLTVL.

V usage is TRBV6-4 and J usage is TRBJ2-2; the D gene is possibly TRBD1 (7 bases). The CDR3 runs to 13 residues. The V end was cut by 11 bases, the J end by 3 bases, with 13 bases between. CDR1 is MRHNA, CDR2 SNTAGT, per germline. The CDR3 region is CAGGTADTGELFF. Here the CDR3 DNA reads TGTGCCGGCGGGACAGCCGACACCGGGGAGCTGTTTTTT.

J is TRBJ2-3 and V is TRBV20-1; D is perhaps TRBD2 (7 bases). Germline CDR1 DFQATT, CDR2 SNEGSKA (reference sequence). Deletions cut 1 base from V and 4 bases from J, with 12 bases between. The CDR3 is 14 residues long. Written as DNA, the CDR3 is TGCAGTGCTAGAGGGGGGGGCCAGGCAGATACGCAGTATTTT. Translated, it gives CSARGGGQADTQYF.